Following are 25 T cell receptor beta chains from one sample sequenced in a study of T cells in Graves' hyperthyroidism and ophthalmopathy (dated by TCRdb to the late 2010s). The library was produced with multiplex PCR. Sequencing was carried out with an Illumina HiSeq 2000. TCR beta CDR3 regions were amplified from RNA transcripts. The TCR CDR3 was subjected to a first round of RT-PCR using the HTBI primer set and the Qiagen OneStep RT-PCR kit. The raw public data were reprocessed by TCRdb itself: fastp quality trimming at Q25, MiXCR clonotype calling, in-frame beta chains only. Rows merge per CDR3 protein into single entries with the most common DNA and genes. The sample table contains about 320,000 distinct CDR3 sequences; only one count was recorded for roughly 17% of them. The top ten clonotypes cover around a third of the sample. The sample comprised blood. These receptors were taken from a man aged 25-45 years with Graves' hyperthyroidism.

A remark on this clonotype: A read error is possible here, since a much larger clone lies one base away. The J gene is TRBJ2-2, the V gene TRBV7-3; perhaps TRBD2 as D (5 bases). Germline loops: CDR1 SGHTA, CDR2 FQGTGA. The CDR3 spans 16 residues. The CDR3 spells CASSRDDPSTTGEPFF. The CDR3 DNA reads TGTGCCAGCAGCCGAGATGACCCTAGCACCACCGGGGAGCCGTTTTTT.

This clonotype was recorded only once. The junction departs from germline at one end; a sequencing error may be responsible. V gene TRBV5-1 combines with J gene TRBJ1-1, with D possibly matching TRBD1 (5 bases). In germline, CDR1 is SGHRS, CDR2 YFSETQ. The CDR3 is 15 amino acids. This CDR3 is CASSLDLPGNTEDFF. CDR3 DNA sequence: TGCGCCAGCAGCTTGGACCTGCCAGGGAACACTGAAGATTTCTTT.

Here the CDR3 reads CASSLGTGAHEQFF. As DNA, the CDR3 is TGTGCCAGCAGTTTAGGGACAGGAGCTCATGAGCAGTTCTTC. The chain is built from TRBV12-3 or TRBV12-4 and TRBJ2-1, with 7 positions matching TRBD1. The CDR3 consists of 14 residues. J was trimmed by 8 bases and V by 1 base; bases with no gene match: 5.

The genes are TRBV7-9 and TRBJ2-7, with D perhaps TRBD2 (5 bases). V was trimmed by 0 bases and J by 3 bases, leaving 12 bases between them. The germline gives CDR1 SEHNR, CDR2 FQNEAQ (reference sequence). The CDR3 loop spans 15 amino acids. CDR3 in DNA: TGTGCCAGCAGCTTAGCGCAAAGAGACTACTACGAGCAGTACTTC. Translated: CASSLAQRDYYEQYF. Complete variable domain (other parts from reference TRBV7-9 and TRBJ2-7): DTGVSQNPRHKITKRGQNVTFRCDPISEHNRLYWYRQTLGQGPEFLTYFQNEAQLEKSRLLSDRFSAERPKGSFSTLEIQRTEQGDSAMYLCASSLAQRDYYEQYFGPGTRLTVT.

This clonotype was picked up many times. This chain uses TRBV5-1 with TRBJ1-2; weak D call: TRBD1 (6 bases). Germline CDR1 is SGHRS and CDR2 is YFSETQ. This CDR3 spans 15 amino acids. The V gene lost 3 bases and the J gene lost 4 bases, with 16 bases spanning the gap. CDR3 DNA: TGCGCCAGCAGCTCAACAGGGATGACAGGCTATGGCTACACCTTC. Its protein product is CASSSTGMTGYGYTF.

At least ten counts were recorded for this clonotype. This chain joins TRBV12-3 or TRBV12-4 and TRBJ2-7, with 11 positions matching TRBD1. V shed 6 bases, J shed 6 bases, and the junction held 4 bases outside the gene matches. The CDR3 is 13 amino acids. The CDR3 region is CASRGTGGLEQYF. The CDR3 coding sequence is TGTGCCAGCAGGGGGACAGGGGGTCTCGAGCAGTACTTC.

There are a few counts of this clonotype. V is TRBV6-1 and J is TRBJ1-2, with a tentative D call TRBD1 (6 bases). Per the germline V gene, CDR1 is MNHNS and CDR2 is SASEGT. V lost 8 bases to trimming and J lost 4 bases, with 17 bases between them. The CDR3 runs to 14 residues. CDR3 loop: CASRLVRGSYGYTF. CDR3 nucleotides: TGTGCCAGCCGACTGGTTAGGGGGAGCTATGGCTACACCTTC.

V gene TRBV28 combines with J gene TRBJ2-7; D might be TRBD2 (6 bases). V gave up 6 bases and J gave up 6 bases, with 18 bases separating them. The CDR3 is 14 residues long. Germline CDR1 is MDHEN and CDR2 is SYDVKM. CDR3: CASRRGELQREQYF. The CDR3 coding sequence is TGTGCCAGCAGGCGCGGGGAGTTACAGCGCGAGCAGTACTTC.

This clonotype was seen more than once but under ten times. The chain employs TRBV9 and TRBJ2-3; tentatively, D is TRBD1 (5 bases). V lost 0 bases to trimming and J lost 3 bases, with 17 bases between them. This CDR3 region has 17 residues. In germline, CDR1 is SGDLS, CDR2 YYNGEE. The CDR3 sequence is CASSVEAGSSWTDTQYF. CDR3 coding DNA: TGTGCCAGCAGCGTAGAGGCAGGGTCCTCCTGGACAGATACGCAGTATTTT.

This clonotype was seen only a few times. The rearrangement uses TRBV2 and TRBJ2-1; D is possibly TRBD1 (6 bases). The V gene lost 7 bases and the J gene lost 7 bases, with 11 bases spanning the gap. The CDR3 spans 12 residues. Germline V gene sequence: CDR1 SNHLY, CDR2 FYNNEI. The CDR3 bases are TGTGCCAGCAAGGGGACAAAGAATGAGCAGTTCTTC. Residues: CASKGTKNEQFF.

This sequence joins TRBV28 and TRBJ2-7; 7 bases are shared with TRBD1. Trimming removed 0 bases from V and 2 bases from J; junction bases left unmatched: 4. CDR1 MDHEN and CDR2 SYDVKM come from the germline V gene. The CDR3 is made up of 15 amino acids. The CDR3 region has the DNA TGTGCCAGCAGTTTATGGTCCGGGACAGCCTACGAGCAGTACTTC. It codes for CASSLWSGTAYEQYF.

There are a few counts of this clonotype. The V gene is TRBV20-1, the J gene TRBJ2-7; 14 nucleotides match TRBD2. The V gene's germline CDR1 is DFQATT and CDR2 SNEGSKA (reference sequence). The J segment lost 0 bases and the V segment lost 4 bases, leaving 5 bases of the junction unmatched. This CDR3 has 16 residues. The CDR3 nucleotides are TGCAGTGCTACGACTAGCGGGAGGGCCCTCTCCTACGAGCAGTACTTC. Amino acids: CSATTSGRALSYEQYF.

This clonotype occurred many times. Here the CDR3 reads CASSLRAVLKGVPNEQFF. CDR3 in DNA: TGCGCCAGCAGCTTGAGGGCCGTTTTAAAGGGGGTACCGAATGAGCAGTTCTTC. This chain links TRBV5-1 with TRBJ2-1; D possibly corresponds to TRBD1 (6 bases). Trimming took off 1 base at V and 7 bases at J, with 24 bases between the two ends. Per the germline V gene, CDR1 is SGHRS and CDR2 is YFSETQ. The CDR3 contains 18 residues.

This clonotype was detected many times. V is TRBV5-1 and J is TRBJ1-2; D gene unclear. CDR1 is SGHRS and CDR2 is YFSETQ in the germline V gene. This CDR3 is built from 15 residues. Trimming removed 1 base at V and 3 bases at J, with 13 bases between. The CDR3 protein is CASSLSPGKDYGYTF. In DNA form, the CDR3 reads TGCGCCAGCAGCTTGAGTCCTGGGAAGGACTATGGCTACACCTTC.

This rearrangement joins TRBV12-3 or TRBV12-4 to TRBJ2-2; 8 bases agree with TRBD2. The junction had 15 bases not matched to a gene; V was cut back by 7 bases and J by 5 bases. The CDR3 sequence is 17 residues long. The CDR3 region has the DNA TGTGCCAGCACCCAGGCCGGGACTAGAGGCTCTACCGGGGAGCTGTTTTTT. This translates into CASTQAGTRGSTGELFF.

This clonotype occurred a few times. The chain carries TRBV7-9 and TRBJ2-7; no clear D gene. Germline V lookup: CDR1 SEHNR, CDR2 FQNEAQ (reference sequence). Trimming left V 1 base short and J 4 bases short, with 5 bases between. The CDR3 sequence is 12 residues long. The CDR3 region has the DNA TGTGCCAGCAGCTTAGACGTATACGAGCAGTACTTC. Translated: CASSLDVYEQYF.

The chain employs TRBV2 and TRBJ2-7; D is unresolved. CDR1 is SNHLY and CDR2 is FYNNEI in the germline V gene. Between the trimmed V and J ends, which lost 0 bases and 3 bases, there was a span of 9 bases. The CDR3 is 14 residues long. The CDR3 loop reads CASSEAGNFYEQYF. In DNA, the CDR3 is TGTGCCAGCAGTGAAGCGGGGAACTTCTACGAGCAGTACTTC. The full variable domain, its missing parts supplied by reference TRBV2 and TRBJ2-7, is EPEVTQTPSHQVTQMGQEVILRCVPISNHLYFYWYRQILGQKVEFLVSFYNNEISEKSEIFDDQFSVERPDGSNFTLKIRSTKLEDSAMYFCASSEAGNFYEQYFGPGTRLTVT.

This clonotype was seen ten or more times. The J gene is TRBJ1-1, the V gene TRBV10-2; 10 bases agree with TRBD1. The CDR3 consists of 14 residues. CDR1 is WSHSY, CDR2 SAAADI, per germline. Trimming removed 4 bases from V and 5 bases from J; junction bases left unmatched: 4. This chain's CDR3 is CASSADRGVTEAFF. CDR3 in DNA: TGCGCCAGCAGTGCGGACAGGGGGGTGACTGAAGCTTTCTTT.

This clonotype was detected only a few times. The chain couples TRBV10-3 to TRBJ2-7, with D hard to call. Germline V gives CDR1 ENHRY, CDR2 SYGVKD. Between the trimmed V and J ends, which lost 0 bases and 7 bases, there was a span of 13 bases. This CDR3 contains 14 residues. The CDR3 spells CAISESAASREQYF. The CDR3 region has the DNA TGTGCCATCAGTGAGTCGGCGGCAAGTCGGGAGCAGTACTTC.

This clonotype was observed at least ten times. The V and J genes are TRBV18 and TRBJ1-1; D is uncertain. Trimming took off 3 bases at V and 6 bases at J, with 5 bases between the two ends. The germline V gene has CDR1 KGHSH and CDR2 LQKENI. CDR3 length: 11 amino acids. The DNA for the CDR3 is TGTGCCAGCTCACCCCAAGCTGAAGCTTTCTTT. Its translation: CASSPQAEAFF.

J is TRBJ2-3 and V is TRBV4-1; unclear D gene. Per germline, CDR1 MGHRA and CDR2 YSYEKL. V was clipped by 2 bases and J by 0 bases, with 18 bases between them. The CDR3 extends over 18 amino acids. CDR3 in DNA: TGCGCCAGCAGCCAAAAGTACGCGAGCCAAGAAAGCACAGATACGCAGTATTTT. This translates into CASSQKYASQESTDTQYF.

The chain recombines TRBV5-1 with TRBJ2-7; 7 nucleotides align to TRBD1. The CDR3 has 14 amino acids. V lost 5 bases to trimming and J lost 6 bases; unmatched junction nucleotides: 11. Germline CDR1 SGHRS, CDR2 YFSETQ. Written as DNA, the CDR3 is TGCGCCAGCAGACTGCGACAGGGCGCGGGCGAGCAGTACTTC. Encoded protein: CASRLRQGAGEQYF.

In its sample, this clonotype was seen a few times. The J gene is TRBJ2-5, the V gene TRBV11-2; D remains unclear. This CDR3 spans 12 amino acids. Germline V gene lookup returns CDR1 SGHAT and CDR2 FQNNGV. Trimming stripped 1 base from V and 7 bases from J, with 7 bases between. CDR3 nucleotide sequence: TGTGCCAGCAGCTTAGGGTGGCGGACCCAGTACTTC. Amino acid sequence: CASSLGWRTQYF.

This clonotype was counted many times. V is TRBV2 and J is TRBJ2-3; tentatively, D is TRBD1 (6 bases). Germline lookup yields CDR1 SNHLY and CDR2 FYNNEI. Between the trimmed V and J ends, which lost 5 bases and 3 bases, there was a span of 15 bases. CDR3 length equals 15 residues. The DNA of the CDR3 is TGTGCCAGCAGTTCACAGGGATATGATACAGATACGCAGTATTTT. Its translation is CASSSQGYDTDTQYF.

This clonotype was found many times. The chain has TRBV6-1 and TRBJ1-2; 7 bases agree with TRBD1. The CDR3 length is 14 residues. V lost 3 bases and J lost 4; bases outside the gene matches: 5. From germline, CDR1 is MNHNS and CDR2 SASEGT. The CDR3 nucleotides are TGTGCCAGCAGTGAGGTGGCAGGGGGCTATGGCTACACCTTC. Amino acids: CASSEVAGGYGYTF.